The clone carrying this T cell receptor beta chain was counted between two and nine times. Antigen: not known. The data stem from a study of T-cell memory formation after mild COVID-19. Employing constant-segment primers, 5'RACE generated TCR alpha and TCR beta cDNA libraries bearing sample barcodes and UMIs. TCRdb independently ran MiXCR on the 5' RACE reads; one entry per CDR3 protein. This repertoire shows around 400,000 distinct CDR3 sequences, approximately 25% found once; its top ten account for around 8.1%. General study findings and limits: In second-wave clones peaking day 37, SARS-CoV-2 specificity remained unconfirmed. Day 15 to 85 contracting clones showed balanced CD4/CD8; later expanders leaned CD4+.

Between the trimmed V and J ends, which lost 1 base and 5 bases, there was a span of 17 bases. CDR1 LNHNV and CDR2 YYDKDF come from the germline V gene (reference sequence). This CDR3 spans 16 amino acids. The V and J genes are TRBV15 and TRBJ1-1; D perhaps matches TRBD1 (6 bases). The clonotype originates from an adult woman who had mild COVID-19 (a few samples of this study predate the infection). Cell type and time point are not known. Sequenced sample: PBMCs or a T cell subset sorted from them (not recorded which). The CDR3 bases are TGTGCCACCAGCAGAGGTATTGGGGGGCAGGGGACTGAAGCTTTCTTT. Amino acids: CATSRGIGGQGTEAFF.